This T cell receptor (beta chain) was profiled in a study of OX40 agonist ivuxolimab in advanced cancers. Study as a whole: Partial responses were observed in three patients, of whom one had hepatocellular carcinoma and two had cutaneous melanoma.

CDR1 is KGHSH, CDR2 LQKENI, per germline. The CDR3 has 14 amino acids. The V gene lost 4 bases and the J gene lost 9 bases, with 16 bases spanning the gap. Clones were read by immunoSEQ multiplex PCR, and TCRdb kept only the in-frame ones, dropping some. The sample lists 80,000 or so clones, approximately 92% occurring once. Here the sequenced sample was CD4+ or CD8+ T cells sorted from blood, taken in a trial of the OX40 agonist ivuxolimab. The chain combines TRBV18 with TRBJ1-5; D call uncertain. The sequence was obtained from an adult with an advanced solid tumor such as melanoma, head and neck, liver or kidney cancer. The CDR3 region has the DNA TGTGCCAGCTCACGGGAGGTCCAGTTGCCGCCCCAGCATTTT. Amino acid sequence: CASSREVQLPPQHF.